In its sample, the clone carrying this T cell receptor beta chain was seen a few times. This entry belongs to a study of blood T cell repertoires in COVID-19. On the study more broadly: The study drew acute and convalescent COVID-19 samples from the United States, Italy and Spain. The cDNA or gDNA used as material had been derived from T cells, B-cell-depleted T cells, or PBMCs.

Trimming removed 1 base at V and 1 base at J, with 8 bases between. The germline gives CDR1 SGHRS, CDR2 YFSETQ. The CDR3 has 15 amino acids. The authors' processing: Amplification from reference gene primers served as the basis for estimated nucleated cell counts. Produced via immunoSEQ multiplex PCR; TCRdb's table is partial and in-frame only. That table gives V, J and clone size, and the DNA gave D and trimming. The table shows more than 80,000 clones, with 55% to 80% occurring only once. The sequenced material came from peripheral blood. The chain employs TRBV5-1 and TRBJ2-2, with D perhaps TRBD1 (6 bases). The source is a woman aged 60 to 75 in a cohort sampled during active or convalescent COVID-19. This CDR3 is CASSLWGQNTGELFF. Written as DNA, the CDR3 is TGCGCCAGCAGCTTGTGGGGACAGAACACCGGGGAGCTGTTTTTT. The whole variable domain, remainder taken from reference TRBV5-1 and TRBJ2-2, is KAGVTQTPRYLIKTRGQQVTLSCSPISGHRSVSWYQQTPGQGLQFLFEYFSETQRNKGNFPGRFSGRQFSNSRSEMNVSTLELGDSALYLCASSLWGQNTGELFFGEGSRLTVL.